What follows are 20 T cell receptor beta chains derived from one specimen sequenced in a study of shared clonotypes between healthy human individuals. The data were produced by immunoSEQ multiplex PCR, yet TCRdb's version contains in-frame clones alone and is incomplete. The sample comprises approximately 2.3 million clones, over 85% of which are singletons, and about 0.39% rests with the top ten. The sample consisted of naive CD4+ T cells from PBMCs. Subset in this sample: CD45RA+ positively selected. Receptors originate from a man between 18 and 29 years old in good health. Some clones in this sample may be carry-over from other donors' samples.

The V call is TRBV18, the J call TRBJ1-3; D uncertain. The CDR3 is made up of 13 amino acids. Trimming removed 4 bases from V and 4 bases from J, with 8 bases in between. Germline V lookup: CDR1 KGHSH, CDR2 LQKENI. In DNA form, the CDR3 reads TGTGCCAGCTCACTATCGGACGGAAACACCATATATTTT. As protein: CASSLSDGNTIYF. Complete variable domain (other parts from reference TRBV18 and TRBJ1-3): NAGVMQNPRHLVRRRGQEARLRCSPMKGHSHVYWYRQLPEEGLKFMVYLQKENIIDESGMPKERFSAEFPKEGPSILRIQQVVRGDSAAYFCASSLSDGNTIYFGEGSWLTVV.

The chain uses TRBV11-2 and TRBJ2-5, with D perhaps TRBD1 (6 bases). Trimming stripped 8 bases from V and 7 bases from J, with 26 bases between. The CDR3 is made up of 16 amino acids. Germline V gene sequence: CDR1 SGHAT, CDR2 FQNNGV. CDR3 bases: TGTGCCAGCCAAATCGGCAGGGGATCCTCGTTCCCGACCCAGTACTTC. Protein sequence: CASQIGRGSSFPTQYF.

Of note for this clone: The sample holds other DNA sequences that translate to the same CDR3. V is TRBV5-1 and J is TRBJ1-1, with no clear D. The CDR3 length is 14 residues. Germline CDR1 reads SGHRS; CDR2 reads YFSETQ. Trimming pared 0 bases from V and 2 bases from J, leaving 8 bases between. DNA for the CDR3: TGCGCCAGCAGCTTGGAGGTTGCCAACACTGAAGCTTTCTTT. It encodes CASSLEVANTEAFF.

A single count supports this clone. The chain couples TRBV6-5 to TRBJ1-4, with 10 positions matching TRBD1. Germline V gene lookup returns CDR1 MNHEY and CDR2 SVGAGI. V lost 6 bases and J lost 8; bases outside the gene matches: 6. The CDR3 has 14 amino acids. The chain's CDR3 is CASSRDRGQEKLFF. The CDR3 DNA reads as TGTGCCAGCAGCCGGGACAGGGGACAGGAAAAACTGTTTTTT.

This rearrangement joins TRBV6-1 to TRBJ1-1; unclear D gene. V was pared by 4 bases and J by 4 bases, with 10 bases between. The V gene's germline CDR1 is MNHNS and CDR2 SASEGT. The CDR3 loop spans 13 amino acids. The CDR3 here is CASSAGRSTEAFF. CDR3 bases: TGTGCCAGCAGTGCCGGGAGGAGCACTGAAGCTTTCTTT.

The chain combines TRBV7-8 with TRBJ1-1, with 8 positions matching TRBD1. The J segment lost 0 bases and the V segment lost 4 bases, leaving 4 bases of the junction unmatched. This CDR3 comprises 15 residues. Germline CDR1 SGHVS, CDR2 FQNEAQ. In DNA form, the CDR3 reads TGTGCCAGCAGCTCTTGGACAGGGATGAACACTGAAGCTTTCTTT. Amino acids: CASSSWTGMNTEAFF.

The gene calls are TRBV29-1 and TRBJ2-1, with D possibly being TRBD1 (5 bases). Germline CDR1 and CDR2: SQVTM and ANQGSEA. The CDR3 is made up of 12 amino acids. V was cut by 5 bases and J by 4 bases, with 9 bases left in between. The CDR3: CSVSGFYNEQFF. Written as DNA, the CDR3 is TGCAGCGTTTCAGGGTTTTACAATGAGCAGTTCTTC.

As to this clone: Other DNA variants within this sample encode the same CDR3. CDR3 sequence (DNA): TGTGCCATCAGTGAGTCGACGGATACGCAGTATTTT. It is translated as CAISESTDTQYF. The chain uses TRBV10-3 and TRBJ2-3; D uncertain. In germline, CDR1 is ENHRY, CDR2 SYGVKD. The CDR3 loop spans 12 amino acids. With 0 bases removed from V and 6 bases from J, the gap between germline ends came to 4 bases.

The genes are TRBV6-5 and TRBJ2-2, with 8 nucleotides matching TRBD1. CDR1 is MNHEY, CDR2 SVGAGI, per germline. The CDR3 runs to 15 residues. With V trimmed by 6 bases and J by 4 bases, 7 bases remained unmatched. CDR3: CASRQGGPSTGELFF. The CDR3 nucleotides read TGTGCCAGCAGACAGGGGGGACCGAGCACCGGGGAGCTGTTTTTT.

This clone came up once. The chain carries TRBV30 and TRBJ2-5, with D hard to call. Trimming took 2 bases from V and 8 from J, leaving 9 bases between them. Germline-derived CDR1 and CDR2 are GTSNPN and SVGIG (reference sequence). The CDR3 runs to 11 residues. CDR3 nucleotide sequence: TGTGCCTGGAGTAGAAGCTCTACCCAGTACTTC. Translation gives CAWSRSSTQYF. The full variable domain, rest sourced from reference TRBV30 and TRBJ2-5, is SQTIHQWPATLVQPVGSPLSLECTVEGTSNPNLYWYRQAAGRGLQLLFYSVGIGQISSEVPQNLSASRPQDRQFILSSKKLLLSDSGFYLCAWSRSSTQYFGPGTRLLVL.

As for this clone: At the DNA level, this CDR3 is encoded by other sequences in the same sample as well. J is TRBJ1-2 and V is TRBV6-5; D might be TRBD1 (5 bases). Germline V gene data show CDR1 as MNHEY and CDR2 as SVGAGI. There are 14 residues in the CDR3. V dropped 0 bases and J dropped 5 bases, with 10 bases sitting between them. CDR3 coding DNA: TGTGCCAGCAGTTACTCGGGGAGGGGTTATGGCTACACCTTC. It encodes CASSYSGRGYGYTF.

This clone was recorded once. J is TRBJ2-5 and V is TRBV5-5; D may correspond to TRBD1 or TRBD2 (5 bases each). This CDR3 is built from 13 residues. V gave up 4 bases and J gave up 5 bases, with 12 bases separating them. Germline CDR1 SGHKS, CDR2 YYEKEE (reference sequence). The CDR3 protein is CASSPGRAETQYF. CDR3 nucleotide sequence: TGTGCCAGCAGCCCGGGGCGGGCGGAGACCCAGTACTTC. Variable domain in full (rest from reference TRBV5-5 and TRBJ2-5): DAGVTQSPTHLIKTRGQQVTLRCSPISGHKSVSWYQQVLGQGPQFIFQYYEKEERGRGNFPDRFSARQFPNYSSELNVNALLLGDSALYLCASSPGRAETQYFGPGTRLLVL.

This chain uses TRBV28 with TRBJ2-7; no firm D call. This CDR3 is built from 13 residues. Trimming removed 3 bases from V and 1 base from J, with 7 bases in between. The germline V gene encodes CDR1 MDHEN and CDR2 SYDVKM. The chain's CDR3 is CASSLTQSYEQYF. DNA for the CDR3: TGTGCCAGCAGTTTGACCCAATCCTACGAGCAGTACTTC.

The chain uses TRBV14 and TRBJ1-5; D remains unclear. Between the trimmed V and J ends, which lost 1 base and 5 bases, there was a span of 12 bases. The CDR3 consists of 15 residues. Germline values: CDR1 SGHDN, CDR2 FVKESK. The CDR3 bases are TGTGCCAGCAGCCAAGTCCTAGGGAAACATCAGCCCCAGCATTTT. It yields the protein CASSQVLGKHQPQHF.

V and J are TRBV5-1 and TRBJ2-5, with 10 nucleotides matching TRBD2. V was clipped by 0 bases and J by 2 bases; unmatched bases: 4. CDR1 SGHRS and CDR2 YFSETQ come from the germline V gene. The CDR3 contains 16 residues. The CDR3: CASSLVLAGVQETQYF. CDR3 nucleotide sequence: TGCGCCAGCAGCTTGGTTCTAGCGGGAGTGCAAGAGACCCAGTACTTC.

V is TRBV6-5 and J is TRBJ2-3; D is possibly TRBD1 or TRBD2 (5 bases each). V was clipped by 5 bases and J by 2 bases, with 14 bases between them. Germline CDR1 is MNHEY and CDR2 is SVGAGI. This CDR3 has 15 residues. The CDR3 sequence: CASSRNLGTTDTQYF. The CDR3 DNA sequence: TGTGCCAGCAGTCGCAACCTCGGGACCACAGATACGCAGTATTTT.

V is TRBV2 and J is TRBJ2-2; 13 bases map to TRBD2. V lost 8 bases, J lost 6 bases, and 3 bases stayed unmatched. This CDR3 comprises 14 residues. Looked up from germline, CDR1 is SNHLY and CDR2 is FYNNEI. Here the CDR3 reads CASRTSGSPGELFF. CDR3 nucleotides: TGTGCCAGCCGGACTAGCGGGAGCCCCGGGGAGCTGTTTTTT. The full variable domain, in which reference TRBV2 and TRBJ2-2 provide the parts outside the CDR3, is EPEVTQTPSHQVTQMGQEVILRCVPISNHLYFYWYRQILGQKVEFLVSFYNNEISEKSEIFDDQFSVERPDGSNFTLKIRSTKLEDSAMYFCASRTSGSPGELFFGEGSRLTVL.

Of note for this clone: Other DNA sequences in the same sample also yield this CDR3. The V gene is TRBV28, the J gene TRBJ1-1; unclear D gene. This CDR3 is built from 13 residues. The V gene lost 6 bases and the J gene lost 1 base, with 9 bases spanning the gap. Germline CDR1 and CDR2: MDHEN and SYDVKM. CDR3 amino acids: CASRLDGNTEAFF. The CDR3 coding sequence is TGTGCCAGCAGGCTGGACGGGAACACTGAAGCTTTCTTT.

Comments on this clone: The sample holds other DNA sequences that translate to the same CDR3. The CDR3 spells CASSGQMNTEAFF. CDR3 coding DNA: TGTGCCAGCAGTGGACAGATGAACACTGAAGCTTTCTTT. The genes are TRBV2 and TRBJ1-1; possibly TRBD1 for D (5 bases). The V end lost 4 bases, the J end lost 0 bases, and 6 bases lay between the germline ends. The V gene's germline CDR1 is SNHLY and CDR2 FYNNEI. The CDR3 extends over 13 amino acids.

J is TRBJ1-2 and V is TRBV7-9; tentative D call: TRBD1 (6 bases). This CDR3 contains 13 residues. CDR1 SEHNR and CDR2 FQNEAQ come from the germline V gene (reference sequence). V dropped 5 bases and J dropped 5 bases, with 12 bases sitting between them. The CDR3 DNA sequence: TGTGCCAGCAGCATACAGGGAGGGTATGGCTACACCTTC. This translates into CASSIQGGYGYTF.